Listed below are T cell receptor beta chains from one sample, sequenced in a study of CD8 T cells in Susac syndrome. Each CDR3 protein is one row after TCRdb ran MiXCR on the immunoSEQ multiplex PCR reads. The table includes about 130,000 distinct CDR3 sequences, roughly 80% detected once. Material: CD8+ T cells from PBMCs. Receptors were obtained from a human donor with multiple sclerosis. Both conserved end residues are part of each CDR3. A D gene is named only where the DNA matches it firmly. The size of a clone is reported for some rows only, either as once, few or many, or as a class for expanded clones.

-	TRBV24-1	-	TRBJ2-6	CATSDVQGFGANVLTF	TGTGCCACCAGTGATGTACAGGGCTTTGGGGCCAACGTCCTGACTTTC
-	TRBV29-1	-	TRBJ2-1	CSGDLEFGNEQFF	TGCAGCGGGGACTTGGAATTTGGGAATGAGCAGTTCTTC
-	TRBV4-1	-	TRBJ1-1	CASQDSADTEAFF	TGCGCCAGCCAAGACTCGGCGGACACTGAAGCTTTCTTT
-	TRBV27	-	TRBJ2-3	CASSSALHLYTDTQYF	TGTGCCAGCTCGAGCGCCCTACATCTTTACACAGATACGCAGTATTTT
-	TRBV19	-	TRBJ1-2	CASRTGADGYTF	TGTGCCAGTAGAACGGGGGCGGATGGCTACACCTTC
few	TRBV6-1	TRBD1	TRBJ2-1	CASSSGGTGLSNEQFF	TGTGCCAGCAGCTCCGGAGGGACAGGGTTATCTAATGAGCAGTTCTTC
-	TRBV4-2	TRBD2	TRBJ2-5	CASSPTTGTSGGSSFGTETQYF	TGTGCCAGCAGCCCAACTACCGGGACTAGCGGGGGAAGTTCTTTTGGTACGGAGACCCAGTACTTC
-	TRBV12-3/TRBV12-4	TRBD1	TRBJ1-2	CASSSGGDRYYGYTF	TGTGCCAGCAGCTCAGGGGGGGACAGGTACTATGGCTACACCTTC
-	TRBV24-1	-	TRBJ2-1	CATSDKRQGYNEQFF	TGTGCCACCAGTGACAAACGTCAAGGTTACAATGAGCAGTTCTTC
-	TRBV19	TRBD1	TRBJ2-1	CASSIGDRGSYNEQFF	TGTGCCAGTAGTATCGGCGACAGGGGTTCCTACAATGAGCAGTTCTTC
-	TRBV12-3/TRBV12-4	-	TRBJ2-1	CASSLVSLDNEQFF	TGTGCCAGCAGTTTAGTATCGCTCGACAATGAGCAGTTCTTC
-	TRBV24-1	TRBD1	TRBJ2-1	CATSDFGTDNEQFF	TGTGCCACCAGTGATTTCGGGACAGACAATGAGCAGTTCTTC
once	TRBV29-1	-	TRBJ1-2	CSVDLGTRGYTF	TGCAGCGTTGATCTGGGGACGAGGGGCTACACCTTC
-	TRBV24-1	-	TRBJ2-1	CATSDVWDGLEQFF	TGTGCCACCAGTGACGTCTGGGACGGACTGGAGCAGTTCTTC
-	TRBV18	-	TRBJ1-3	CASSPTLLDRSGNTIYF	TGTGCCAGCTCACCGACTTTATTGGACAGATCTGGAAACACCATATATTTT
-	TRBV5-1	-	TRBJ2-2	CASSFLGSDGELFF	TGCGCCAGCAGCTTTTTAGGGTCGGACGGGGAGCTGTTTTTT
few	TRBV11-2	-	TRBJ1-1	CASSLVGTGNTEAFF	TGTGCCAGCAGCTTAGTGGGGACGGGGAACACTGAAGCTTTCTTT